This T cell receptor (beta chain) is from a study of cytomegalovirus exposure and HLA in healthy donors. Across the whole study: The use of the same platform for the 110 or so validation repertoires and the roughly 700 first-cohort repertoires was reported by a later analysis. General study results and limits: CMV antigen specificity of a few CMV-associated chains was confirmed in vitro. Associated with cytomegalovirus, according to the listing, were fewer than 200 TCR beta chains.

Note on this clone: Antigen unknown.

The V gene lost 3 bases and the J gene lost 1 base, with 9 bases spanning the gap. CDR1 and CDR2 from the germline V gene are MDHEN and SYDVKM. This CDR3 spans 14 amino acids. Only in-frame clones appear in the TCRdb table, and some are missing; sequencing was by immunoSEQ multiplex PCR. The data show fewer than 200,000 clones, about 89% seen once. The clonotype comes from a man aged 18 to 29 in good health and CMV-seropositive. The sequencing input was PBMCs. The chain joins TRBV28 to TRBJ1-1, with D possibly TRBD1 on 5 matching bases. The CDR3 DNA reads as TGTGCCAGCAGTTTCGGAGGGACGAACACTGAAGCTTTCTTT. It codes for CASSFGGTNTEAFF.